This T cell receptor (beta chain) was sequenced in a study of blood T cell repertoires in COVID-19. Sequenced by immunoSEQ multiplex PCR; TCRdb stores in-frame clones only, minus some. The sample lists around 260,000 clones, 86% seen once, with under 3.5% in the top ten. CDR1 LNHDA and CDR2 SQIVND come from the germline V gene (reference sequence). The V end lost 5 bases, the J end lost 8 bases, and 26 bases lay between the germline ends. The CDR3 is 17 amino acids. This sequence originates from a woman in her twenties or thirties with active or convalescent COVID-19. Sequenced input: peripheral blood. The chain joins TRBV19 to TRBJ2-3; tentatively, D is TRBD1 (6 bases). In DNA, the CDR3 is TGTGCCAGTAGTGTTACCTCACCCATACAGGGATCTGTTACGCAGTATTTT. The encoded protein is CASSVTSPIQGSVTQYF.